These T cell receptor beta chains were read from a single sample in a study of CD4 T cells in relation to SARS-CoV-2 and coronaviruses. The table came from immunoSEQ multiplex PCR; TCRdb's copy has only in-frame clones and leaves some out. The sample has tens of thousands of clones, about 80% seen once; the top ten hold roughly an eighth. For these receptors, no antigen is known. The sample comprised CD4+ T cells from PBMCs, cultured in vitro. The receptor set was obtained from a human donor in good health. The CDR3 runs from the conserved cysteine through the conserved F or W. The D gene is left open where the match is weak. For some rows the clone size is stated as once, few or many, or as a class when expanded; others skip it.

clone size | J gene | V gene | D gene | CDR3 protein | CDR3 DNA
NA | TRBJ1-2 | TRBV12-3/TRBV12-4 | NA | CASSSTENYGYTF | TGTGCCAGCAGTTCGACAGAAAACTATGGCTACACCTTC
NA | TRBJ2-1 | TRBV5-1 | NA | CASSLGGLDNEQFF | TGCGCCAGCAGCTTGGGGGGGCTAGATAATGAGCAGTTCTTC
few | TRBJ1-1 | TRBV18 | NA | CASSSSVNTEAFF | TGTGCCAGCTCATCTTCCGTGAACACTGAAGCTTTCTTT
few | TRBJ1-5 | TRBV30 | NA | CAWSVQSSNQPQHF | TGTGCCTGGAGTGTACAAAGTAGCAATCAGCCCCAGCATTTT
NA | TRBJ2-1 | TRBV28 | NA | CASSPGLSNEQFF | TGTGCCAGCAGTCCGGGACTTTCGAATGAGCAGTTCTTC
once | TRBJ1-5 | TRBV7-8 | NA | CASSLDSYSNQPQHF | TGTGCCAGCAGCTTGGACAGTTATAGCAATCAGCCCCAGCATTTT
NA | TRBJ1-1 | TRBV5-1 | NA | CASSLAEGGTEAFF | TGCGCCAGCAGCTTGGCCGAAGGGGGAACTGAAGCTTTCTTT
NA | TRBJ1-5 | TRBV19 | TRBD1 | CASRNQGTGGWEPQHF | TGTGCCAGTAGGAACCAGGGGACAGGGGGATGGGAGCCCCAGCATTTT
NA | TRBJ2-5 | TRBV10-2 | TRBD2 | CASSESLGLAGVSETQYF | TGCGCCAGCAGTGAGTCGCTGGGACTAGCGGGAGTCTCCGAGACCCAGTACTTC
NA | TRBJ2-3 | TRBV11-2 | NA | CASSLGQGTDTQYF | TGTGCCAGCAGCTTAGGACAGGGCACAGATACGCAGTATTTT
NA | TRBJ2-5 | TRBV18 | TRBD2 | CASSPISGSRETQYF | TGTGCCAGCTCACCGATTAGCGGGAGTCGAGAGACCCAGTACTTC
NA | TRBJ2-5 | TRBV19 | NA | CASSISIRLQYIQETQYF | TGTGCCAGTAGTATATCAATACGCCTACAGTATATCCAAGAGACCCAGTACTTC
NA | TRBJ1-1 | TRBV24-1 | NA | CATSDRGNTEAFF | TGTGCCACCAGTGACAGGGGGAACACTGAAGCTTTCTTT
NA | TRBJ1-4 | TRBV12-5 | NA | CASGLGQEKLFF | TGTGCTAGTGGTTTGGGACAGGAAAAACTGTTTTTT
NA | TRBJ1-2 | TRBV20-1 | NA | CSAINRPLYTF | TGCAGTGCTATTAACAGGCCCCTCTACACCTTC
NA | TRBJ2-7 | TRBV5-6 | NA | CASSLASVYEQYF | TGTGCCAGCAGCTTGGCTTCAGTTTACGAGCAGTACTTC
NA | TRBJ2-1 | TRBV24-1 | NA | CATSEAGTLYNEQFF | TGTGCCACCAGTGAGGCCGGGACACTTTACAATGAGCAGTTCTTC
few | TRBJ2-2 | TRBV6-1 | NA | CASSDSGAPGGGELFF | TGTGCCAGCAGTGATTCGGGAGCACCCGGGGGCGGGGAGCTGTTTTTT
NA | TRBJ2-7 | TRBV30 | NA | CAWSQRTVGEQYF | TGTGCCTGGAGTCAACGGACAGTTGGCGAGCAGTACTTC
once | TRBJ2-2 | TRBV5-6 | NA | CASSFVFPVDTGELFF | TGTGCCAGCAGCTTCGTGTTCCCGGTGGACACCGGGGAGCTGTTTTTT
NA | TRBJ2-5 | TRBV19 | NA | CASSRDWRTGSQYF | TGTGCCAGTAGTCGAGACTGGCGGACTGGGTCCCAGTACTTC
few | TRBJ1-6 | TRBV28 | TRBD1 | CASSSRDRVSSPLHF | TGTGCCAGCAGTTCCCGGGACAGGGTATCTTCACCCCTCCACTTT
NA | TRBJ2-2 | TRBV6-5 | TRBD2 | CASSPGLAYTGELFF | TGTGCCAGCAGTCCCGGACTAGCGTACACCGGGGAGCTGTTTTTT
NA | TRBJ2-3 | TRBV28 | NA | CASTEAFSTDTQYF | TGTGCCAGCACAGAAGCGTTTAGCACAGATACGCAGTATTTT